Listed below are T cell receptor beta chains from one sample, sequenced in a study of cytotoxic CD8 clonotypes in ibrutinib-treated CLL. Clones were sequenced by immunoSEQ multiplex PCR, and TCRdb holds only the in-frame ones, with some missing. The sample comprises some 200,000 clones, approximately 79% of which are singletons, and about an eighth rests with the top ten. The sequenced sample was PBMCs, obtained after 12 months of ibrutinib treatment. Source of these receptors: a human donor with chronic lymphocytic leukemia. CDR3s include the opening cysteine and the closing phenylalanine or tryptophan. Each record gives: CDR3 DNA, CDR3 protein, clone size, D gene, V gene, J gene. The D gene is left open where the match is weak. Clone size is stated in some rows and not others, as once, few, many or a class when expanded.

DNA: TGTGCCAGCAGCTTGTTTTTACAGGCGCAGAACACTGAAGCTTTCTTT
CDR3: CASSLFLQAQNTEAFF
size: .
D: .
V: TRBV5-5
J: TRBJ1-1

DNA: TGTGCCAGCAGCCATTTACCTGGCCCACGGGAGGGGTGGACCGGGGAGCTGTTTTTT
CDR3: CASSHLPGPREGWTGELFF
size: .
D: TRBD2
V: TRBV7-9
J: TRBJ2-2

DNA: TGTGCCAGCAGGTCGCTAGCGGGTCTATACAATGAGCAGTTCTTC
CDR3: CASRSLAGLYNEQFF
size: few
D: TRBD2
V: TRBV27
J: TRBJ2-1

DNA: TGTGCCAGCTCACCTCGGGTCCTCCCCGAAGACGGCTACACCTTC
CDR3: CASSPRVLPEDGYTF
size: .
D: .
V: TRBV18
J: TRBJ1-2

DNA: TGCGCCAGCAGCTTGGGCGGGGTGACCACAGATACGCAGTATTTT
CDR3: CASSLGGVTTDTQYF
size: .
D: .
V: TRBV5-1
J: TRBJ2-3

DNA: TGCGCCAGCAGCCAACAGACAGCCCAAGAGACCCAGTACTTC
CDR3: CASSQQTAQETQYF
size: .
D: .
V: TRBV4-1
J: TRBJ2-5

DNA: TGTGCCACCTCGGGGGGATCCTATGGCTACACCTTC
CDR3: CATSGGSYGYTF
size: few
D: .
V: TRBV10-3
J: TRBJ1-2

DNA: TGTGCCACCAGCAGAGATCACGAGCAGTACTTC
CDR3: CATSRDHEQYF
size: .
D: .
V: TRBV15
J: TRBJ2-7

DNA: TGTGCCAGCAGCCCACCGCGACACACTGAAGCTTTCTTT
CDR3: CASSPPRHTEAFF
size: once
D: .
V: TRBV9
J: TRBJ1-1

DNA: TGTGCCAGCAGCTTAGGGTTCGGGACAGCCGTCCAAGAGACCCAGTACTTC
CDR3: CASSLGFGTAVQETQYF
size: .
D: TRBD1
V: TRBV7-9
J: TRBJ2-5

DNA: TGTGCCAGCAGTTGGACAGGCGGGGCCTACGAGCAGTACTTC
CDR3: CASSWTGGAYEQYF
size: .
D: .
V: TRBV27
J: TRBJ2-7